What follows are 13 T cell receptor beta chains derived from one specimen sequenced in a study of control samples from healthy donors and cancer patients (dated by TCRdb to about 2020). Library preparation used the immunoSEQ multiplex PCR assay. TCRdb took this table from immuneACCESS and kept in-frame rearrangements with V and J called. Such tables lack part of the clones; where checked against another copy, unresolved V genes explain under half of the gap, and the rest is unexplained. The sample includes 100,000 or so clones, with approximately 90% observed a single time. The ten largest clones take up 7.8% of the sample. Sequenced: blood. These receptors all stem from a man aged 25 to 40 in good health.

This clone was recorded a few times. At one end the junction does not follow the germline gene, possibly because of a read error. The V and J genes are TRBV4-1 and TRBJ2-6; D gene uncertain. CDR1 is MGHRA, CDR2 YSYEKL, per germline. This CDR3 region has 13 residues. Written as DNA, the CDR3 is TGCGCCAGCAGCCAAGTGTTCGGGTTACCTCCGTCTTTC. Amino acid sequence: CASSQVFGLPPSF.

V is TRBV5-1 and J is TRBJ2-2; TRBD2 aligns across 7 bases. The germline V gene has CDR1 SGHRS and CDR2 YFSETQ. The CDR3 spans 16 residues. The trim removed 3 bases at V and 1 base at J, leaving 6 bases unmatched. Here the CDR3 DNA reads TGCGCCAGCAGCTGGCCAGCGGGGCTGAACACCGGGGAGCTGTTTTTT. Translation gives CASSWPAGLNTGELFF.

The V and J genes are TRBV7-6 and TRBJ2-1; 7 nucleotides agree with TRBD1. Trimming at V came to 6 bases and at J to 4 bases, leaving 12 bases not matched to a gene. The CDR3 extends over 16 amino acids. CDR1 SGHVS and CDR2 FNYEAQ come from the germline V gene. CDR3 in DNA: TGTGCCAGCAGGGAGACAGGGTCGAGGTCTTACAATGAGCAGTTCTTC. This gives the protein CASRETGSRSYNEQFF.

The chain carries TRBV2 and TRBJ2-5; 8 nucleotides agree with TRBD1. Germline lookup yields CDR1 SNHLY and CDR2 FYNNEI. This CDR3 has 15 residues. V lost 4 bases, J lost 5 bases, and 9 bases stayed unmatched. CDR3 DNA sequence: TGTGCCAGCAGTGGGCTGCAGGGGGCCGGGGAGACCCAGTACTTC. Residues: CASSGLQGAGETQYF. The variable domain in full, with the rest retrieved from reference TRBV2 and TRBJ2-5, is EPEVTQTPSHQVTQMGQEVILRCVPISNHLYFYWYRQILGQKVEFLVSFYNNEISEKSEIFDDQFSVERPDGSNFTLKIRSTKLEDSAMYFCASSGLQGAGETQYFGPGTRLLVL.

J is TRBJ1-1 and V is TRBV14; 8 bases match TRBD1. After removal of 4 bases from V and 0 bases from J, the junction contained 7 bases not matched to a gene. The CDR3 sequence is 16 residues long. Germline V CDR1 and CDR2: SGHDN, FVKESK. CDR3 loop: CASSPPGQAMNTEAFF. In nucleotides, the CDR3 is TGTGCCAGCAGCCCACCGGGACAGGCCATGAACACTGAAGCTTTCTTT.

CDR3 bases: TGTGCCAGTAGTATCCGAGGGAGGGCAACAGATACGCAGTATTTT. Encoded protein: CASSIRGRATDTQYF. This chain joins TRBV19 and TRBJ2-3; 7 bases align to TRBD2. V shed 3 bases, J shed 3 bases, and the junction held 6 bases outside the gene matches. Germline CDR1 is LNHDA and CDR2 is SQIVND (reference sequence). The CDR3 extends over 15 amino acids.

The rearrangement links TRBV6-4 to TRBJ1-1, with a weak D call TRBD1 (6 bases). This CDR3 is 14 amino acids long. Trimming took 3 bases from V and 2 from J, leaving 10 bases between them. CDR1 MRHNA and CDR2 SNTAGT come from the germline V gene. The CDR3 here is CASSEGGDNTEAFF. As DNA, the CDR3 is TGTGCCAGCAGTGAAGGGGGAGATAACACTGAAGCTTTCTTT.

The chain uses TRBV7-2 and TRBJ2-4; 12 bases map to TRBD2. The CDR3 sequence is 17 residues long. Germline V CDR1 and CDR2: SGHTA, FQGNSA. With 3 bases clipped from V and 5 bases from J, the junction kept 8 bases outside the gene matches. The CDR3 sequence is CASSFLAGGGRENIQYF. The CDR3 bases are TGTGCCAGCAGCTTCCTAGCGGGAGGGGGTAGGGAAAACATTCAGTACTTC.

The V gene is TRBV10-1, the J gene TRBJ1-1; D ambiguous. Trimming pared 5 bases from V and 3 bases from J, leaving 13 bases between. CDR1 and CDR2 from the germline V gene are WNHNN and SYGVQD (reference sequence). The CDR3 is 14 amino acids. The CDR3 region is CASSHPGRDTEAFF. CDR3 sequence (DNA): TGCGCCAGCAGTCACCCGGGTAGGGACACTGAAGCTTTCTTT.

The chain recombines TRBV19 with TRBJ1-2; D remains unclear. Germline V gene sequence: CDR1 LNHDA, CDR2 SQIVND (reference sequence). The CDR3 runs to 11 residues. V lost 1 base and J lost 7, with 4 bases in between. The CDR3 here is CASSIAGGYTF. CDR3 bases: TGTGCCAGTAGTATAGCAGGTGGCTACACCTTC.

DNA for the CDR3: TGTGCCAGCAGCGCTCACCGACCTAGCACAGATACGCAGTATTTT. Residues: CASSAHRPSTDTQYF. The chain links TRBV7-2 to TRBJ2-3, with no clear D. In germline, CDR1 is SGHTA, CDR2 FQGNSA. The CDR3 is 15 amino acids. Trimming removed 5 bases from V and 0 bases from J, with 12 bases in between.

This chain uses TRBV6-1 with TRBJ2-7; 9 bases line up with TRBD1. Germline CDR1 MNHNS, CDR2 SASEGT. J gave up 1 base and V 3 bases, and 16 bases lay outside the gene matches. This CDR3 spans 19 amino acids. In DNA form, the CDR3 reads TGTGCCAGCAGTGAGTACCGCCCCGGGACAGGGTCGGGATCCTACGAGCAGTACGTC. Translating gives CASSEYRPGTGSGSYEQYV.

This clone was observed a single time. V usage is TRBV9 and J usage is TRBJ1-3, with D uncertain. The CDR3 extends over 14 amino acids. Deletions cut 0 bases from V and 2 bases from J, with 6 bases between. CDR1 is SGDLS, CDR2 YYNGEE, per germline. The CDR3 nucleotides are TGTGCCAGCAGCGTAGGCGGCACTGGAAACACCATATATTTT. Translated, it gives CASSVGGTGNTIYF.